Listed below are T cell receptor beta chains from one sample, sequenced in a study of T cell changes during pregnancy in multiple sclerosis. The assay was immunoSEQ multiplex PCR, and TCRdb's table has in-frame clones only and misses some. The table shows tens of thousands of clones, with more than 90% occurring only once. The material was peripheral blood, obtained after pregnancy. The receptors were gathered from a female donor in good health, enrolled as a control in a pregnancy study. Both conserved end residues are part of each CDR3.

j_gene	v_gene	CDR3aa
TRBJ2-2	TRBV18	CASSPRQGSYTGELFF
TRBJ2-7	TRBV19	CASRPDGTYEQYF
TRBJ2-5	TRBV7-2	CASSLYRDQANQYF
TRBJ1-4	TRBV6-1	CASSATGTANEKLFF
TRBJ1-2	TRBV5-1	CASSPAEGYGNYGYTF
TRBJ2-2	TRBV9	CASRRGLAENTGELFF
TRBJ1-2	TRBV19	CASSSSRGRGGGYTF
TRBJ1-2	TRBV19	CASTFPGQEPYGYTF
TRBJ2-3	TRBV29-1	CSVRTFIADTQYF
TRBJ2-7	TRBV5-6	CASSPGQGFYEQYF